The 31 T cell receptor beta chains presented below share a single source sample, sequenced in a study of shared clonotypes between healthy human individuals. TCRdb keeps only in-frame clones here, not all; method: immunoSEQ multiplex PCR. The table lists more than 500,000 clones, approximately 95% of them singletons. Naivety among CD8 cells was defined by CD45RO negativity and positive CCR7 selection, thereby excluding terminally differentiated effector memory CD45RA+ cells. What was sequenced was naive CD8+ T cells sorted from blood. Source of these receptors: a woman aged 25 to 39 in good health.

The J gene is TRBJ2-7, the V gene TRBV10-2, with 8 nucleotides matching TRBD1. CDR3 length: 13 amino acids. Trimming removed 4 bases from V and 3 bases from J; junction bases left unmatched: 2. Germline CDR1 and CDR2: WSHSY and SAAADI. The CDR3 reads CASSVTGDYEQYF. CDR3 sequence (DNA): TGCGCCAGCAGTGTGACAGGGGACTACGAGCAGTACTTC.

The DNA of the CDR3 is TGTGCCAGCAGCTTATCTGAGGGGTTGATGGTTCTTTCGTATGGCTACACCTTC. Amino acids: CASSLSEGLMVLSYGYTF. The J gene is TRBJ1-2, the V gene TRBV7-9, with a possible D match to TRBD1 (5 bases). The CDR3 is made up of 18 amino acids. Germline CDR1 SEHNR, CDR2 FQNEAQ (reference sequence). Trimming took off 2 bases at V and 5 bases at J, with 24 bases between the two ends. Filled out from reference TRBV7-9 and TRBJ1-2, the complete variable domain reads DTGVSQNPRHKITKRGQNVTFRCDPISEHNRLYWYRQTLGQGPEFLTYFQNEAQLEKSRLLSDRFSAERPKGSFSTLEIQRTEQGDSAMYLCASSLSEGLMVLSYGYTFGSGTRLTVV.

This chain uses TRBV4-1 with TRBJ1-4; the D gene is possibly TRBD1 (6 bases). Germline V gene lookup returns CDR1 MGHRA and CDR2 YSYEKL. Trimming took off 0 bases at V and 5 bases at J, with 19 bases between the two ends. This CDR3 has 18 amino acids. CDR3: CASSQDGQVGARNEKLFF. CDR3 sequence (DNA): TGCGCCAGCAGCCAAGATGGGCAGGTGGGGGCAAGGAATGAAAAACTGTTTTTT.

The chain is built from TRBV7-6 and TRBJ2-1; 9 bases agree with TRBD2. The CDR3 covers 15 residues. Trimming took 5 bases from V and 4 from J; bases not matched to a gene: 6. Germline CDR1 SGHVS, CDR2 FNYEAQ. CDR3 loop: CASSQLLAGYNEQFF. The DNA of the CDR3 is TGTGCCAGCAGCCAACTGCTAGCGGGGTACAATGAGCAGTTCTTC.

CDR3 region: CASSMGLAGGYNEQFF. The DNA for the CDR3 is TGTGCCAGTAGTATGGGACTAGCGGGAGGATACAATGAGCAGTTCTTC. This chain connects TRBV19 to TRBJ2-1, with TRBD2 matching over 15 bases. The CDR3 contains 16 residues. Germline lookup yields CDR1 LNHDA and CDR2 SQIVND (reference sequence). V lost 3 bases, J lost 4 bases, and 1 base stayed unmatched.

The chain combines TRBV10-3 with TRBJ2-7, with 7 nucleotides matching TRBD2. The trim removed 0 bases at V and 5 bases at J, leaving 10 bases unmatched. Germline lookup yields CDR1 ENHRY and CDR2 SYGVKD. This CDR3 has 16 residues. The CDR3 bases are TGTGCCATCAGTGAGTCGATGACCAGCGGGATCCACGAGCAGTACTTC. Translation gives CAISESMTSGIHEQYF.

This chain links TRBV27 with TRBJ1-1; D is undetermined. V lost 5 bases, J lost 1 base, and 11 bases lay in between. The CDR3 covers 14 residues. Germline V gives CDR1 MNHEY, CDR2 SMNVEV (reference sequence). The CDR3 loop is CASSPMDGNTEAFF. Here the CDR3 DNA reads TGTGCCAGCAGTCCTATGGACGGGAACACTGAAGCTTTCTTT.

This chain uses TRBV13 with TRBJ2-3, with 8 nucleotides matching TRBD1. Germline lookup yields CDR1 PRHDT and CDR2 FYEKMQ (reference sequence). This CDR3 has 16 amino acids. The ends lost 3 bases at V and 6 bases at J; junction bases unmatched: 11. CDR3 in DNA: TGTGCCAGCAGCTTCCCGACCAGGGGGCGTGCCGATACGCAGTATTTT. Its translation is CASSFPTRGRADTQYF.

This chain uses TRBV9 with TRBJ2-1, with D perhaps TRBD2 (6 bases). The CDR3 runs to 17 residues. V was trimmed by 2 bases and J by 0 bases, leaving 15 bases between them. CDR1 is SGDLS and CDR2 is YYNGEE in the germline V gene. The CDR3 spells CASSVPKRAPSYNEQFF. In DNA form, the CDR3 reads TGTGCCAGCAGCGTTCCGAAGCGGGCTCCCTCCTACAATGAGCAGTTCTTC.

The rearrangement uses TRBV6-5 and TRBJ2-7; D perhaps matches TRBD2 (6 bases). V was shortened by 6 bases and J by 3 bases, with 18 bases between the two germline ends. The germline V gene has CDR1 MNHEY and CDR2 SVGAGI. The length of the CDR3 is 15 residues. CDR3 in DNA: TGTGCCAGCAGGTCTCTAGGAGGGGTCGGCTACGAGCAGTACTTC. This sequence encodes CASRSLGGVGYEQYF.

The CDR3 DNA follows: TGCGCCAGCAGCCGGGACCCTATGAACACTGAAGCTTTCTTT. It is translated as CASSRDPMNTEAFF. The rearrangement joins TRBV10-1 to TRBJ1-1; D might be TRBD1 (5 bases). The CDR3 length is 14 residues. The V end lost 6 bases, the J end lost 0 bases, and 11 bases lay between the germline ends. The germline CDR1 and CDR2 sequences are WNHNN and SYGVQD (reference sequence).

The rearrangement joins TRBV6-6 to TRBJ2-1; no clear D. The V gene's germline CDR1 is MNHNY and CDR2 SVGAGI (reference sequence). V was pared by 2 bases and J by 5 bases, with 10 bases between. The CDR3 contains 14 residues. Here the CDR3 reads CASSYLAFDNEQFF. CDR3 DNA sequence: TGTGCCAGCAGTTACCTGGCGTTCGACAATGAGCAGTTCTTC.

The DNA for the CDR3 is TGTGCCAGCAGCTCGGGACTAGCTGGTTTCGGGGAGACCCAGTACTTC. It codes for CASSSGLAGFGETQYF. The genes are TRBV5-4 and TRBJ2-5, with 9 bases lining up with TRBD2. Trimming at V came to 3 bases and at J to 5 bases, leaving 11 bases not matched to a gene. The CDR3 has 16 amino acids. From germline, CDR1 is SGHNT and CDR2 YYREEE (reference sequence). Variable domain in full (rest from reference TRBV5-4 and TRBJ2-5): ETGVTQSPTHLIKTRGQQVTLRCSSQSGHNTVSWYQQALGQGPQFIFQYYREEENGRGNFPPRFSGLQFPNYSSELNVNALELDDSALYLCASSSGLAGFGETQYFGPGTRLLVL.

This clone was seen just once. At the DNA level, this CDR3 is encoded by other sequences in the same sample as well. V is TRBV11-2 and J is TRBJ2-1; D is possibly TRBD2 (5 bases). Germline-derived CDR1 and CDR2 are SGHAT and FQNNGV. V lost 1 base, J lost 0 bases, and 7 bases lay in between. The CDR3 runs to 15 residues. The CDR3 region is CASSLGGSSYNEQFF. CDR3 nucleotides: TGTGCCAGCAGCTTAGGTGGGAGCTCCTACAATGAGCAGTTCTTC.

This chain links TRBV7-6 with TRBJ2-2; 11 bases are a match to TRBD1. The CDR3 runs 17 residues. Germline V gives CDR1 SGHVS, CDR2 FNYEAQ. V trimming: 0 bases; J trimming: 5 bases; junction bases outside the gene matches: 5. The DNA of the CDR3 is TGTGCCAGCAGCTTAGCCGGACAGGGGGCTGTGACCGGGGAGCTGTTTTTT. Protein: CASSLAGQGAVTGELFF.

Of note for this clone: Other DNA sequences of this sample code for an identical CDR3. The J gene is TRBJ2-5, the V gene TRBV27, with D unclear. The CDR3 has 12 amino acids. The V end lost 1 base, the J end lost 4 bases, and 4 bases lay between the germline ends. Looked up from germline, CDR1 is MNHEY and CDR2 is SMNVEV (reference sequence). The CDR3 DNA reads TGTGCCAGCAGTTTATATGGAGAGACCCAGTACTTC. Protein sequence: CASSLYGETQYF.

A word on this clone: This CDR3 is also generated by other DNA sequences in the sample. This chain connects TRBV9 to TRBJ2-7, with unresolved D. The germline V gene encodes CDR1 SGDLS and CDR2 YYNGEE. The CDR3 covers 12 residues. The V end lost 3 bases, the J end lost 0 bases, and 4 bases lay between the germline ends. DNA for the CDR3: TGTGCCAGCAGCGGAAGCTCCTACGAGCAGTACTTC. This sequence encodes CASSGSSYEQYF. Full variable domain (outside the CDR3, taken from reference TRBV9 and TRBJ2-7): DSGVTQTPKHLITATGQRVTLRCSPRSGDLSVYWYQQSLDQGLQFLIQYYNGEERAKGNILERFSAQQFPDLHSELNLSSLELGDSALYFCASSGSSYEQYFGPGTRLTVT.

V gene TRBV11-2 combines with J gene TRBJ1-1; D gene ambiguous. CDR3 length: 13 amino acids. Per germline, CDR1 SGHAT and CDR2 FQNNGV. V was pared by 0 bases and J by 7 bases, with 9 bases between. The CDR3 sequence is CASSLDLAVEAFF. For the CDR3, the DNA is TGTGCCAGCAGCTTAGATTTGGCAGTTGAAGCTTTCTTT. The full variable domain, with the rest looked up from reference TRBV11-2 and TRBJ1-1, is EAGVAQSPRYKIIEKRQSVAFWCNPISGHATLYWYQQILGQGPKLLIQFQNNGVVDDSQLPKDRFSAERLKGVDSTLKIQPAKLEDSAVYLCASSLDLAVEAFFGQGTRLTVV.

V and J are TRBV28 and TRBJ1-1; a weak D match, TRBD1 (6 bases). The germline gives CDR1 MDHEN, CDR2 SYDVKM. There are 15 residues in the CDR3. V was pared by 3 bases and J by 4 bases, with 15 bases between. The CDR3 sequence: CASSLLGARFTEAFF. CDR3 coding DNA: TGTGCCAGCAGTTTGCTGGGGGCCCGATTCACTGAAGCTTTCTTT.

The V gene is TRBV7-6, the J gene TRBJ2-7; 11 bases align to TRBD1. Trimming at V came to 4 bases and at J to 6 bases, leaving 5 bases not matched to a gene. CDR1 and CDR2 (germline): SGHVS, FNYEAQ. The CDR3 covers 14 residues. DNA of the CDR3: TGTGCCAGCAGCTCTGGGACAGGGGGACCCGAGCAGTACTTC. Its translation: CASSSGTGGPEQYF.

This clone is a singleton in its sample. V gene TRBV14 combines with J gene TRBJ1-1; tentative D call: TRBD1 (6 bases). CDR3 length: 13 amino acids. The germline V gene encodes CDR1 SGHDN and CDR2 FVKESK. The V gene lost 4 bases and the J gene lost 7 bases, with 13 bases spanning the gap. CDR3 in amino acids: CASSRREGVEAFF. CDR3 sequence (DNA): TGTGCCAGCAGCCGCAGAGAGGGGGTTGAAGCTTTCTTT.

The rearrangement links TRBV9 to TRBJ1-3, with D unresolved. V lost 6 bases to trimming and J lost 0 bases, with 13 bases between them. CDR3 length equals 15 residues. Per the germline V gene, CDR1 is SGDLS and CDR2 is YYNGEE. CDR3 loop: CASNPGSGSGNTIYF. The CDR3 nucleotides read TGTGCCAGCAATCCGGGTTCGGGCTCTGGAAACACCATATATTTT.

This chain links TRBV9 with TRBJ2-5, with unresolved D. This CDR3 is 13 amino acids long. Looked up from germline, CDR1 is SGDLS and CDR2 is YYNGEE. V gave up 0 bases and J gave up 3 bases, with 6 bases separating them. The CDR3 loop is CASSVGREETQYF. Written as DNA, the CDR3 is TGTGCCAGCAGCGTAGGTCGGGAAGAGACCCAGTACTTC.

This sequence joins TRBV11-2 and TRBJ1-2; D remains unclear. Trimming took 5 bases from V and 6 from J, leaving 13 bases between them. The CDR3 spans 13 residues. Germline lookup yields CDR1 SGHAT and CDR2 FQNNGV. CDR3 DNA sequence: TGTGCCAGCAGCCAGGTACAATTCGATGGCTACACCTTC. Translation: CASSQVQFDGYTF.

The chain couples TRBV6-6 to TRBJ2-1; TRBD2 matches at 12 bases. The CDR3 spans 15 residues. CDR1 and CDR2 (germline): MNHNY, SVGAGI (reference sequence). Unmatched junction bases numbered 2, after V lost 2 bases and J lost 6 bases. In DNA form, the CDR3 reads TGTGCCAGCAGTTACCAGACTAGCGGGAGCAATGAGCAGTTCTTC. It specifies CASSYQTSGSNEQFF.

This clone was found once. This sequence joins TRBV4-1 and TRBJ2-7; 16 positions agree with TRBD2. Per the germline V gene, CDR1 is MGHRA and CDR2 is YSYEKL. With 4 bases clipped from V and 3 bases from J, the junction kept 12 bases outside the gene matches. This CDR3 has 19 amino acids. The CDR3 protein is CASSPQGLAGGPKDYEQYF. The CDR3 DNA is TGCGCCAGCAGCCCACAGGGACTAGCGGGAGGGCCGAAAGACTACGAGCAGTACTTC.

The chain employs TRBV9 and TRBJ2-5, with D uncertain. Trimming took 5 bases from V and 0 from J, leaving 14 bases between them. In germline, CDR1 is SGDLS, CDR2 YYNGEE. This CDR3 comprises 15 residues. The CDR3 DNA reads TGTGCCAGCAGTGCAACACGGCTCAACCAAGAGACCCAGTACTTC. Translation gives CASSATRLNQETQYF.

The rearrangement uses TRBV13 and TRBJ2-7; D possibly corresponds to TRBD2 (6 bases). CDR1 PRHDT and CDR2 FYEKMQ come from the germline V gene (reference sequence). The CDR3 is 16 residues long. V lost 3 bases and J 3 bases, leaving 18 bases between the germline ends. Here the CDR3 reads CASSFSSGTDYYEQYF. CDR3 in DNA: TGTGCCAGCAGCTTTTCCTCCGGGACTGATTACTACGAGCAGTACTTC. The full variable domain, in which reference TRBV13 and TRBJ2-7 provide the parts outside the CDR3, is AAGVIQSPRHLIKEKRETATLKCYPIPRHDTVYWYQQGPGQDPQFLISFYEKMQSDKGSIPDRFSAQQFSDYHSELNMSSLELGDSALYFCASSFSSGTDYYEQYFGPGTRLTVT.

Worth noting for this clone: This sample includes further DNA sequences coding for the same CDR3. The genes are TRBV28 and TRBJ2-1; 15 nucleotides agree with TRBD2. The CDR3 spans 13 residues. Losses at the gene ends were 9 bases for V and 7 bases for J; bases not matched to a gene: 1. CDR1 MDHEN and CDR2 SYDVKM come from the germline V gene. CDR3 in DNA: TGTGCCAGTGGACTAGCGGGGGGGAATGAGCAGTTCTTC. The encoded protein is CASGLAGGNEQFF.

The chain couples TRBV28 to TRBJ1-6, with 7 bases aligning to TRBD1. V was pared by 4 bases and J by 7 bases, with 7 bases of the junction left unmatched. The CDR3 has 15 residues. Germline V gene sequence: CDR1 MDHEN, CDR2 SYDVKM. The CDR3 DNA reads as TGTGCCAGCAGTTGGTACAGGGGCAGAAATTCACCCCTCCACTTT. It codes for CASSWYRGRNSPLHF.

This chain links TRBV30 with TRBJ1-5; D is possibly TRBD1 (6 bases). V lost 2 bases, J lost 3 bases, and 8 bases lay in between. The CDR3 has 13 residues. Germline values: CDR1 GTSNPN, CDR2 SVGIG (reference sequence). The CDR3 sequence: CAWSRQDNQPQHF. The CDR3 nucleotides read TGTGCCTGGAGTCGACAGGACAATCAGCCCCAGCATTTT.